The 27 T cell receptor beta chains in this list originate from one sample, sequenced in a study of blood T cell repertoires in COVID-19. The protocol was immunoSEQ multiplex PCR, while the TCRdb copy is restricted to in-frame clones and leaves out a portion. The sample lists 100,000 to 140,000 clones, approximately 80% occurring once. The sequenced material came from peripheral blood. The receptors here all came from a man aged 70-80 years with acute or convalescent COVID-19.

Only one count was recorded for this clone. The chain uses TRBV7-8 and TRBJ1-1, with D perhaps matching TRBD1 (5 bases). Trimming took 8 bases from V and 1 from J, leaving 23 bases between them. Looked up from germline, CDR1 is SGHVS and CDR2 is FQNEAQ. The CDR3 totals 17 residues. Written as DNA, the CDR3 is TGTGCCAGCCACCCCAGCTGGAAGGACAACCAGAACACTGAAGCTTTCTTT. This encodes CASHPSWKDNQNTEAFF. The whole variable domain, remainder taken from reference TRBV7-8 and TRBJ1-1, is GAGVSQSPRYKVAKRGQDVALRCDPISGHVSLFWYQQALGQGPEFLTYFQNEAQLDKSGLPSDRFFAERPEGSVSTLKIQRTQQEDSAVYLCASHPSWKDNQNTEAFFGQGTRLTVV.

The genes are TRBV6-5 and TRBJ2-7, with TRBD1 matching 9 bases. Germline CDR1 and CDR2: MNHEY and SVGAGI. V lost 4 bases and J lost 4; bases outside the gene matches: 5. There are 14 residues in the CDR3. The CDR3, as DNA: TGTGCCAGCAGTTCCGGGACAGGGTGGTACGAGCAGTACTTC. Amino acid sequence: CASSSGTGWYEQYF.

This chain joins TRBV19 and TRBJ1-4; D is undetermined. Trimming removed 0 bases from V and 8 bases from J, with 13 bases in between. Germline values: CDR1 LNHDA, CDR2 SQIVND (reference sequence). The CDR3 runs to 15 residues. CDR3 nucleotide sequence: TGTGCCAGTAGTATAGATCAGAGGCCGAGGGAAAAACTGTTTTTT. Protein product: CASSIDQRPREKLFF.

V gene TRBV6-5 combines with J gene TRBJ1-1; D might be TRBD1 (5 bases). V lost 0 bases and J lost 2, with 13 bases in between. The CDR3 has 16 amino acids. In germline, CDR1 is MNHEY, CDR2 SVGAGI. The CDR3 region is CASSYSMTGGNTEAFF. The CDR3 nucleotides are TGTGCCAGCAGTTACTCGATGACGGGGGGTAACACTGAAGCTTTCTTT.

The chain carries TRBV5-1 and TRBJ1-2; D not resolved. Germline V gives CDR1 SGHRS, CDR2 YFSETQ. The V end lost 3 bases, the J end lost 7 bases, and 13 bases lay between the germline ends. This CDR3 has 13 residues. DNA of the CDR3: TGCGCCAGCAGCTCCAACAGCGGACGTGGCTACACCTTC. Translated: CASSSNSGRGYTF.

The chain carries TRBV7-2 and TRBJ2-6; the match to TRBD2 covers 10 bases. Germline CDR1 SGHTA, CDR2 FQGNSA. V was pared by 2 bases and J by 0 bases, with 1 base of the junction left unmatched. This CDR3 region has 17 residues. CDR3 coding DNA: TGTGCCAGCAGCTTATCTAGCGGGGGCTCTGGGGCCAACGTCCTGACTTTC. It specifies CASSLSSGGSGANVLTF.

This chain joins TRBV27 and TRBJ1-2, with 12 bases matching TRBD1. CDR1 and CDR2 (germline): MNHEY, SMNVEV (reference sequence). The CDR3 loop spans 14 amino acids. The V gene end was trimmed by 4 bases and the J gene end by 5 bases; junction bases not matched to a gene: 2. In nucleotides, the CDR3 is TGTGCCAGCAGTTCGGGACAGGGGGCATATGGCTACACCTTC. Translation gives CASSSGQGAYGYTF.

The chain employs TRBV4-3 and TRBJ2-2; D perhaps matches TRBD2 (6 bases). Germline CDR1 LGHNA, CDR2 YSLEER. V dropped 0 bases and J dropped 6 bases, with 14 bases sitting between them. The CDR3 spans 16 residues. The CDR3 sequence is CASSQDFGGTAGELFF. The CDR3, as DNA: TGCGCCAGCAGCCAAGATTTCGGGGGTACGGCCGGGGAGCTGTTTTTT.

The count of this clone is one. The CDR3 region is CAISEGDSTNEKLFF. The CDR3 nucleotides read TGTGCCATCAGTGAGGGGGACAGTACTAATGAAAAACTGTTTTTT. V is TRBV10-3 and J is TRBJ1-4; 7 bases are a match to TRBD1. V lost 2 bases and J lost 2; bases outside the gene matches: 2. The CDR3 totals 15 residues. Germline V CDR1 and CDR2: ENHRY, SYGVKD.

The chain recombines TRBV10-2 with TRBJ1-2, with TRBD1 identical over 10 bases. CDR1 WSHSY and CDR2 SAAADI come from the germline V gene. V was pared by 6 bases and J by 0 bases, with 1 base of the junction left unmatched. The CDR3 length is 14 residues. The CDR3 protein is CASRGTGANYGYTF. Written as DNA, the CDR3 is TGCGCCAGCAGAGGGACAGGGGCTAACTATGGCTACACCTTC.

The chain carries TRBV7-8 and TRBJ1-5; a possible D gene is TRBD1 (5 bases). Germline V gives CDR1 SGHVS, CDR2 FQNEAQ. V lost 3 bases to trimming and J lost 0 bases, with 6 bases between them. This CDR3 comprises 14 residues. The CDR3 loop is CASSFDSSNQPQHF. CDR3 bases: TGTGCCAGCAGCTTTGACAGTAGCAATCAGCCCCAGCATTTT. Together with reference TRBV7-8 and TRBJ1-5, the CDR3 gives the full variable domain: GAGVSQSPRYKVAKRGQDVALRCDPISGHVSLFWYQQALGQGPEFLTYFQNEAQLDKSGLPSDRFFAERPEGSVSTLKIQRTQQEDSAVYLCASSFDSSNQPQHFGDGTRLSIL.

This chain joins TRBV7-2 and TRBJ1-2; 9 positions agree with TRBD1. After removal of 5 bases from V and 4 bases from J, the junction contained 8 bases not matched to a gene. The CDR3 loop spans 15 amino acids. Germline CDR1 is SGHTA and CDR2 is FQGNSA. The CDR3 protein is CASSPRDREVYGYTF. The DNA for the CDR3 is TGTGCCAGCAGCCCCCGGGACAGGGAAGTCTATGGCTACACCTTC.

This clone has a single count. V and J are TRBV27 and TRBJ1-2, with 10 positions matching TRBD1. Germline trimming cut 8 bases from V and 4 bases from J; bases unmatched to any gene: 4. Germline CDR1 is MNHEY and CDR2 is SMNVEV (reference sequence). The CDR3 has 13 residues. CDR3 nucleotides: TGTGCCAGCGCACGGGACAGGGGCTATGGCTACACCTTC. Translating it yields CASARDRGYGYTF.

The rearrangement links TRBV18 to TRBJ2-2, with 10 bases aligning to TRBD2. The V and J ends lost 3 bases and 3 bases, in that order; junction bases with no gene match: 13. The CDR3 has 19 residues. Per germline, CDR1 KGHSH and CDR2 LQKENI. Written as DNA, the CDR3 is TGTGCCAGCTCACCTCTGAGCGGGGGGGCCCCGCACGACACCGGGGAGCTGTTTTTT. Its protein product is CASSPLSGGAPHDTGELFF.

The chain couples TRBV29-1 to TRBJ2-7; possibly TRBD1 for D (6 bases). The CDR3 covers 12 residues. The V gene's germline CDR1 is SQVTM and CDR2 ANQGSEA. V was trimmed by 4 bases and J by 4 bases, leaving 11 bases between them. CDR3 protein: CSVVSQGYEQYF. CDR3 coding DNA: TGCAGCGTTGTATCACAGGGTTACGAGCAGTACTTC.

V is TRBV9 and J is TRBJ1-5; the D gene is possibly TRBD1 (5 bases). The germline V gene encodes CDR1 SGDLS and CDR2 YYNGEE. This CDR3 has 14 residues. Trimming left V 3 bases short and J 2 bases short, with 9 bases between. This CDR3 is CASSDRGGNQPQHF. The DNA for the CDR3 is TGTGCCAGCAGCGATCGGGGGGGCAATCAGCCCCAGCATTTT.

The chain has TRBV7-8 and TRBJ2-7; 8 nucleotides line up with TRBD2. The CDR3 is 17 amino acids. Germline V CDR1 and CDR2: SGHVS, FQNEAQ. Trimming cost V 4 bases and J 2 bases; bases outside gene matches: 13. The DNA of the CDR3 is TGTGCCAGCAGCTCAGCCCCGGGGACTAGTAAAGCCTACGAGCAGTACTTC. Translation gives CASSSAPGTSKAYEQYF.

The gene calls are TRBV15 and TRBJ2-1; D is possibly TRBD1 (5 bases). The germline V and J ends were trimmed by 0 bases and 1 base, with 10 bases remaining between them. This CDR3 comprises 16 residues. The germline gives CDR1 LNHNV, CDR2 YYDKDF (reference sequence). Here the CDR3 reads CATSRDLGVSYNEQFF. CDR3 bases: TGTGCCACCAGCAGAGATTTAGGGGTTTCCTACAATGAGCAGTTCTTC.

This clone was seen only a few times. The V and J genes are TRBV10-2 and TRBJ1-5, with 8 nucleotides matching TRBD1. This CDR3 has 16 amino acids. Trimming cost V 0 bases and J 6 bases; bases outside gene matches: 7. The germline CDR1 and CDR2 sequences are WSHSY and SAAADI. The CDR3 nucleotides are TGCGCCAGCAGTGAGTCGAAGGGGCAGGGGGCTCAGCCCCAGCATTTT. This gives the protein CASSESKGQGAQPQHF.

A few counts support this clone. The J gene is TRBJ1-1, the V gene TRBV4-2; TRBD1 is a possible D gene (6 bases). The germline V gene has CDR1 LGHNA and CDR2 YNFKEQ. CDR3 size: 15 residues. V was pared by 0 bases and J by 0 bases, with 8 bases between. Here the CDR3 DNA reads TGTGCCAGCAGCCAAGATTGGACAGTGAACACTGAAGCTTTCTTT. Amino acid sequence: CASSQDWTVNTEAFF.

The J gene is TRBJ2-7, the V gene TRBV7-9; 8 positions match TRBD1. With 6 bases clipped from V and 0 bases from J, the junction kept 13 bases outside the gene matches. This CDR3 region has 17 residues. Per the germline V gene, CDR1 is SEHNR and CDR2 is FQNEAQ (reference sequence). The CDR3 DNA is TGTGCCAGCAGTTTAAGTTACAGGGGGAGTGACTCCTACGAGCAGTACTTC. This gives the protein CASSLSYRGSDSYEQYF. Drawing the rest from reference TRBV7-9 and TRBJ2-7, the complete variable domain is DTGVSQNPRHKITKRGQNVTFRCDPISEHNRLYWYRQTLGQGPEFLTYFQNEAQLEKSRLLSDRFSAERPKGSFSTLEIQRTEQGDSAMYLCASSLSYRGSDSYEQYFGPGTRLTVT.

The chain combines TRBV19 with TRBJ1-3; D is perhaps TRBD1 (5 bases). The V end lost 7 bases, the J end lost 0 bases, and 10 bases lay between the germline ends. CDR3 size: 14 residues. The V gene's germline CDR1 is LNHDA and CDR2 SQIVND (reference sequence). CDR3 coding DNA: TGTGCCAGTACTATTCAGGGCTCTGGAAACACCATATATTTT. Translating gives CASTIQGSGNTIYF.

This chain connects TRBV19 to TRBJ1-5, with D possibly TRBD1 on 6 matching bases. Germline CDR1 is LNHDA and CDR2 is SQIVND (reference sequence). The CDR3 spans 15 residues. Trimming removed 5 bases from V and 3 bases from J, with 14 bases in between. This CDR3 reads CASSLQTGINQPQHF. CDR3 DNA sequence: TGTGCCAGTAGTCTTCAAACAGGGATCAATCAGCCCCAGCATTTT.

A word on this clone: Other DNA sequences within the sample encode an identical CDR3. The rearrangement uses TRBV3-1 (or the pseudogene TRBV3-2) and TRBJ1-2, with TRBD1 identical over 10 bases. Per the germline V gene, CDR1 is LGHDT and CDR2 is YNNKEL (reference sequence). Trimming took 1 base from V and 0 from J; bases not matched to a gene: 2. This CDR3 comprises 16 residues. The CDR3 loop reads CASSQGGQGSNYGYTF. CDR3 nucleotide sequence: TGTGCCAGCAGCCAAGGGGGACAGGGGTCTAACTATGGCTACACCTTC.

The chain is built from TRBV18 and TRBJ2-1; D possibly corresponds to TRBD1 (6 bases). CDR1 and CDR2 from the germline V gene are KGHSH and LQKENI. Trimming stripped 3 bases from V and 7 bases from J, with 16 bases between. The CDR3 spans 15 residues. The CDR3 region is CASSPGQGLTNEQFF. The CDR3 nucleotides are TGTGCCAGCTCACCGGGGCAGGGGTTAACTAATGAGCAGTTCTTC.

In its sample, this clone was seen a few times. This chain connects TRBV19 to TRBJ1-5; D possibly corresponds to TRBD1 (5 bases). Germline V gene lookup returns CDR1 LNHDA and CDR2 SQIVND (reference sequence). The V end was cut by 5 bases, the J end by 2 bases, with 13 bases between. The CDR3 consists of 15 residues. The CDR3 nucleotides read TGTGCCAGTAGTTGGGGGGGTGTCGGCAATCAGCCCCAGCATTTT. Translating it yields CASSWGGVGNQPQHF. Full variable domain (rest looked up from reference TRBV19 and TRBJ1-5): DGGITQSPKYLFRKEGQNVTLSCEQNLNHDAMYWYRQDPGQGLRLIYYSQIVNDFQKGDIAEGYSVSREKKESFPLTVTSAQKNPTAFYLCASSWGGVGNQPQHFGDGTRLSIL.

CDR3 sequence (DNA): TGTGCCAGTAGTCCCAGGGGTGACTATGGCTACACCTTC. The encoded protein is CASSPRGDYGYTF. The chain is built from TRBV19 and TRBJ1-2, with TRBD1 as a possible D gene (6 bases). This CDR3 comprises 13 residues. With 5 bases removed from V and 3 bases from J, the gap between germline ends came to 10 bases. Germline loops: CDR1 LNHDA, CDR2 SQIVND (reference sequence). The entire variable domain, with the rest obtained from reference TRBV19 and TRBJ1-2, is as follows: DGGITQSPKYLFRKEGQNVTLSCEQNLNHDAMYWYRQDPGQGLRLIYYSQIVNDFQKGDIAEGYSVSREKKESFPLTVTSAQKNPTAFYLCASSPRGDYGYTFGSGTRLTVV.